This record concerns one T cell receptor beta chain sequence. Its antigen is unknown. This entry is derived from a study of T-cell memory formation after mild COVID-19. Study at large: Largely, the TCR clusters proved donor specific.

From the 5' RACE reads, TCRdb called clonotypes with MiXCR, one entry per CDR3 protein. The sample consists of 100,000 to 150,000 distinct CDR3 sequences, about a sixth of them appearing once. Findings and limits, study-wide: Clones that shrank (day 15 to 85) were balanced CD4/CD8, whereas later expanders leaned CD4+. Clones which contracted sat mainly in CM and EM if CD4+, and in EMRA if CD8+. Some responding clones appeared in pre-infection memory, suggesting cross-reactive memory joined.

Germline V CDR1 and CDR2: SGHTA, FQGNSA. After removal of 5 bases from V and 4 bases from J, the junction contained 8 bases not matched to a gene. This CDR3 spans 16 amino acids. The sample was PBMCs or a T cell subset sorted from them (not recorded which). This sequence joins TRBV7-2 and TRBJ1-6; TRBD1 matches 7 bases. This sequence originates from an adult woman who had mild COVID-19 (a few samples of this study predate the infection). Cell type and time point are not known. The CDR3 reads CASSPGTVSYNSPLHF. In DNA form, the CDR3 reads TGTGCCAGCAGCCCAGGGACAGTTAGTTATAATTCACCCCTCCACTTT.